What follows describes a single TCR beta chain. This clone was detected only once. Its recognized antigen is unknown. Per-base qualities were not stored, and no clone one base away is much larger. The library was generated by the immunoSEQ multiplex PCR assay. For the multiplex PCR, a mixture combining 60 forward primers for TCR Vbeta segments and 13 reverse primers for TCR Jbeta segments was used. The CDR3 region of rearranged TCR beta genes was amplified from genomic DNA with a multiplex PCR assay. The Illumina HiSeq System was used to sequence the amplified TCR beta libraries as 87-base-pair reads. The authors' analysis ran thus. A later analysis counted 75 million to 100 million unique TCR beta chains across the 670 or so repertoires, and around 9.9 million of these chains were shared by at least two donors. To remove PCR and sequencing errors, raw reads were error-corrected and collapsed into unique sequences using a nearest-neighbor algorithm that merged closely related sequences. To assign V, D and J gene segments, CDR3 sequences were aligned to IMGT reference sequences. For a sequence to be retained, a match of at least six nucleotides to both a V gene segment and a J gene segment was required. Rearrangements were classified as productive when the CDR3 lacked stop codons and remained in frame with V and J, and all other rearrangements were classified as non-productive. Following IMGT convention, CDR3 was defined as the stretch from the second conserved V-encoded cysteine to the conserved J-encoded phenylalanine. Sequences without an unambiguous match to a single V gene segment were excluded from the earlier analysis of a few hundred of the donors. In an earlier analysis of approximately 560 of the donors, a V segment was called functional when productive rearrangements were above 56.7%, and segregating when the standard deviation between donors exceeded 5%. A statistical classification framework was developed to diagnose cytomegalovirus status using the catalog of TCR beta chain sequences. A later analysis assigned V and J genes by comparing TCR nucleotide sequences with IMGT/GENE-DB human TR gene sequences. The TCRdist pipeline was used in a later analysis to assign CDR3 sequences and most-parsimonious VDJ recombination scenarios. A later analysis defined each TCR beta chain by its CDR3 amino acid sequence plus V-gene family, and excluded reads lacking a unique V-gene family. To address suspected cross-contamination and a sequencing artifact, a later analysis removed approximately 600 highly shared, low-generation-probability nucleotide sequences. In a later analysis, a clonal expansion index was calculated for each public chain from normalized within-repertoire ranks of inferred template counts. Generation probabilities in a later analysis came from a VDJ recombination model fitted to out-of-frame rearrangements, and those results were checked against IGoR. In a later analysis, TCR-TCR, TCR-HLA and TCR-CMV co-occurrence was scored with hypergeometric tests, and a repertoire-size bias correction was applied to TCR pairs. In a later analysis, false discovery rates were estimated by permuting HLA or CMV assignments 20 times. A later analysis grouped co-occurring TCRs with DBSCAN, adding TCRdist sequence similarity when clustering within HLA-allele-positive subsets. Repertoires with fewer than 30,000 or more than 120,000 public chains, plus five repertoires with anomalous nucleotide sharing, were excluded from co-occurrence clustering. The immuneACCESS repertoire file appears here via TCRdb, limited to in-frame rearrangements. These files lack a portion of the clones; in checked studies, under half of the deficit traces to unresolved V genes, and the cause of the others is not known. V, J and clone size were drawn from that table, and D and trimming were deduced from the DNA. In all, the sample holds over 150,000 clones, and 77% of those were seen once. In total, the top ten clones hold less than 1.5% of the sample.

The cohort was made up of approximately 670 healthy bone marrow donors. At the time of sampling, all cohort members were nominally healthy, though unrecorded immune exposures were likely present. The donor was CMV seropositive and belonged to the group of 250 to 300 seropositive cohort members. Every donor gave a peripheral blood sample, and the peripheral blood mononuclear cells from that sample were used for TCR beta sequencing. Genomic DNA extraction from the blood cell samples was performed with the Qiagen DNeasy Blood Extraction Kit. The data are from a study of cytomegalovirus exposure and HLA in healthy donors (dated by TCRdb to the late 2010s). With respect to the entire study: According to an earlier analysis of 550 to 700 of the donors, about 170 million T cells yielded 117 million unique TCR beta sequences and around 280 Gb of sequence data. An early release covering approximately 600 HLA-typed donors comprised approximately 300 gigabases of sequencing data and 65 million to 100 million unique TCR sequences. Of the 300 to 450 genotyped donors, about 80% fell in the genetic ancestry cluster associated with self-reported Caucasian donors. The study aimed to test whether signatures of past pathogen exposure could be identified by cataloging public T cell receptors. Using immunosequencing, the study profiled T cell repertoires from about 650 subjects and related those repertoires to cytomegalovirus serostatus. Besides the first cohort of approximately 710 subjects, a separate validation cohort made up of some 110 different subjects was used. To predict cytomegalovirus infection status, the study combined high-throughput TCR immunosequencing, statistical association of individual TCRs with disease status, and machine learning. A later analysis re-analyzed previously published TCR beta repertoires from 650 to 800 donors and added high-resolution HLA genotyping to study TCR occurrence patterns. Rather than drawing on any new phenotypic data, the later analysis identified candidate immune exposures from TCR beta sequences and the way those sequences occurred across donors. An earlier analysis of 500 to 650 of the donors applied high-throughput TCR beta sequencing to assess whether each TCR beta V gene segment acted as functional or pseudogenic. Alongside the repertoire data, information on donor age, sex, ethnicity and CMV serostatus was compiled. Genome-wide SNP genotypes for about 65% of the roughly 670 donors were used in a later genetic analysis, which treated that subset as a discovery cohort. Every repertoire in the discovery cohort had been generated on one and the same sequencing platform. Both class I and class II loci were covered by HLA typing, at four-digit resolution. Typing coverage varied by locus: roughly 629-640 donors for A, B, C, DRB1 and DQB1; roughly 500 for DQA1; nearly 610 for DPA1; approximately 450 for DPB1. Four or five DR-DQ haplotypes were handled as single units for association and clustering because linkage in the cohort was strong. Across approximately 400 genotyped donors of the cohort, an average of about 220,000 unique TCR beta nucleotide sequences per donor were sequenced, and 15% to 20% of those sequences were non-productive. The paper's findings and limits, for the study overall: Several of the top co-occurrence clusters appeared to be linked to parvovirus B19, influenza, CMV and Epstein-Barr virus, according to a later analysis. Because some donors lacked HLA typing at each locus, the association tests relied only on the typed subset. The study gave a list of about 160 TCR beta chains associated with cytomegalovirus. In an earlier analysis of a few hundred of the donors, most TCR beta V segments were observed in productive rearrangements about 90% or about 30% of the time, broadly matching IMGT annotations. Linkage disequilibrium might explain the correlated functional status among segregating V segments, but an unknown experimental factor could not be ruled out. A later genetic analysis reported fewer N-insertions in productive TCRs among donors in an Asian-associated ancestry cluster than the 666-donor mean. Some IMGT-functional V segments, including TRBV6-2 and TRBV6-3, could not be told apart with the 87-base-pair reads, so those segments were excluded. According to a later analysis, most CMV-associated TCR beta chains appeared to be HLA-restricted, and the HLA associations seemed to be driven largely by CMV exposure. A further reported finding was that TCR beta sequences accurately predicted the HLA-A and HLA-B alleles for most subjects in the first cohort. The classifier was reported to diagnose cytomegalovirus status with high specificity and sensitivity in both the original cohort and the validation cohort. Most TCR sequences were observed very rarely across donors, whereas some public TCRs were present in many individuals. A cluster of highly shared sequence variants was judged likely to be a technical artifact of the sequencing pipeline. A later analysis found that HLA-associated TCR beta chains were more clonally expanded and had lower generation probabilities than equally common non-associated chains. An association between a missense DCLRE1C variant and V-gene and J-gene trimming of TCR beta chains was found in a later genetic analysis and replicated in an independent cohort. The only immune exposure information available for the cohort was CMV serostatus. In a later analysis, some 18,000 TCR beta sequences were associated with specific HLA alleles at a false discovery rate of 0.05. It was suggested by the authors that the approach could potentially be generalized to other disease states and immunological phenotypes. Assigning TCR associations to individual alleles was difficult when HLA alleles, especially DR and DQ, strongly co-occurred. Roughly uniform sequencing depth across donors was assumed in presence/absence analyses, although this assumption may not hold. Only TCR beta chains were sequenced in this cohort, and the absence of alpha or paired-chain data limited detectable features. Because counts were too low, some 17 rarely observed V segments, including chromosome 9 orphons, were left out of the earlier analysis of approximately 500 of the donors. Three of the identified cytomegalovirus-associated TCR beta chains were confirmed in vitro to be specific for cytomegalovirus antigens. In a later analysis, the rate of TCR association differed among HLA loci, with DRB1 alleles having the most associated TCRs and HLA-C alleles having the fewest.

CDR3 length: 14 amino acids, cysteine to phenylalanine. CDR3 DNA only is kept here, 42 bases in frame from base 1. Trimming leaves V shorter by 4 bases and J shorter by 7 bases, with the junction holding 10 bases beyond the gene matches. From the germline V gene, CDR1 is SGHRS and CDR2 is YFSETQ. Input material: PBMCs. The TCR sequence derives from a woman aged 25 to 39 in good health and CMV-seropositive. The V and J segments used are TRBV5-1 and TRBJ2-7; TRBD1 fits 8 bases in the junction. CDR3 reads: CASSPGTGDLEQYF. The bases are TGCGCCAGCAGCCCCGGGACAGGTGATCTTGAGCAGTACTTC.